Presented here are 8 T cell receptor beta chains from one specimen sequenced in a study of early T cells in non-severe SARS-CoV-2 infection. Each CDR3 protein is one row after TCRdb ran MiXCR on the 5' RACE reads. The table has about 30,000 distinct CDR3 sequences, about 5.8% seen once. Sequenced input: whole blood. These TCRs come from an adult who was a healthcare worker with PCR-confirmed SARS-CoV-2 infection or an uninfected control (not recorded which).

This chain joins TRBV13 and TRBJ2-1, with 8 bases fitting TRBD1. The V and J ends lost 5 bases and 8 bases, in that order; junction bases with no gene match: 14. Germline assignment: CDR1 PRHDT and CDR2 FYEKMQ (reference sequence). This CDR3 comprises 16 residues. The chain's CDR3 is CASSEKTGEARYEQFF. DNA of the CDR3: TGTGCCAGCAGCGAAAAGACAGGGGAGGCCAGATATGAGCAGTTCTTC.

In this sample, this clonotype turned up many times. V usage is TRBV5-5 and J usage is TRBJ1-2; 7 positions agree with TRBD1. CDR3 length equals 13 residues. Germline-derived CDR1 and CDR2 are SGHKS and YYEKEE (reference sequence). The J segment lost 11 bases and the V segment lost 1 base, leaving 8 bases of the junction unmatched. The CDR3 spells CASSLSGQRLYTF. As DNA, the CDR3 is TGTGCCAGCAGCTTGTCGGGACAGAGACTATACACCTTC. Supplemented by reference TRBV5-5 and TRBJ1-2, the full variable domain reads DAGVTQSPTHLIKTRGQQVTLRCSPISGHKSVSWYQQVLGQGPQFIFQYYEKEERGRGNFPDRFSARQFPNYSSELNVNALLLGDSALYLCASSLSGQRLYTFGSGTRLTVV.

The V gene is TRBV5-4, the J gene TRBJ2-3; D tentatively reads TRBD1 or TRBD2 (5 bases each). V shed 2 bases and J shed 4 bases, with 14 bases lying between them. Germline CDR1 SGHNT, CDR2 YYREEE (reference sequence). The CDR3 totals 15 residues. The DNA of the CDR3 is TGTGCCAGCAGCTTTGAGGGCAGGGTCGCAGATACGCAGTATTTT. This translates into CASSFEGRVADTQYF.

The CDR3 loop reads CSAAGHYNEQFF. The CDR3 DNA reads as TGCAGTGCAGCGGGACACTACAATGAGCAGTTCTTC. The chain carries TRBV20-1 and TRBJ2-1; D may be TRBD2 (7 bases). The V gene lost 6 bases and the J gene lost 3 bases, with 9 bases spanning the gap. The CDR3 consists of 12 residues. Germline CDR1 and CDR2: DFQATT and SNEGSKA (reference sequence).

This clonotype was seen repeatedly, ten times or more. V gene TRBV12-3 or TRBV12-4 combines with J gene TRBJ1-5; 9 bases are a match to TRBD1. The CDR3 loop spans 15 amino acids. Losses at the gene ends were 6 bases for V and 3 bases for J; bases not matched to a gene: 6. DNA of the CDR3: TGTGCCAGCAGGACCGGGACAGGGCACAATCAGCCCCAGCATTTT. This encodes CASRTGTGHNQPQHF.

CDR3 residues: CASTPASGGRYEQFF. The CDR3 coding sequence is TGTGCCAGCACCCCCGCTAGCGGGGGACGCTATGAGCAGTTCTTC. The chain carries TRBV7-2 and TRBJ2-1; 10 nucleotides match TRBD2. Germline CDR1 and CDR2: SGHTA and FQGNSA. V shed 7 bases and J 8 bases; nucleotides not matched to a gene: 11. The CDR3 length is 15 residues.

This clonotype was detected many times. The chain has TRBV5-6 and TRBJ2-4; no reliable D call. V was cut by 3 bases and J by 7 bases, with 17 bases left in between. Germline CDR1 is SGHDT and CDR2 is YYEEEE. The CDR3 sequence is 15 residues long. The CDR3 loop is CASSSTVIQRNIQYF. DNA of the CDR3: TGTGCCAGCAGCTCCACGGTTATCCAACGGAACATTCAGTACTTC.

V usage is TRBV19 and J usage is TRBJ2-5; no reliable D call. The V end lost 5 bases, the J end lost 5 bases, and 9 bases lay between the germline ends. The CDR3 covers 12 residues. Germline CDR1 LNHDA, CDR2 SQIVND (reference sequence). The CDR3 DNA reads TGTGCCAGTAGTCCGGAGAGGGAGACCCAGTACTTC. Translation: CASSPERETQYF.